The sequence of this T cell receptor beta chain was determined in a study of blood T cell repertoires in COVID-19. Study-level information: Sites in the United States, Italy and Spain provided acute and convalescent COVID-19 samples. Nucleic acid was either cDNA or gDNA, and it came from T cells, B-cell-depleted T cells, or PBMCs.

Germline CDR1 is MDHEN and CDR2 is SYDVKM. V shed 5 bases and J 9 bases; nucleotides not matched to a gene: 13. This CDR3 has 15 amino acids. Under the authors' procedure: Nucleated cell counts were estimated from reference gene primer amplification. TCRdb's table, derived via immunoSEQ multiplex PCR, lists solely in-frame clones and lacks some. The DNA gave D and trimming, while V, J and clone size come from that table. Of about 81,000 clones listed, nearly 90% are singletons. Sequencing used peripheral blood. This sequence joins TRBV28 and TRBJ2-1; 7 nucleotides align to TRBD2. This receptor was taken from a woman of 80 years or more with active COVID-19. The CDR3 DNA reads TGTGCCAGCAGTGGGAGGGGACTCCCCGGTGGTGAGCAGTTCTTC. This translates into CASSGRGLPGGEQFF.